What follows describes a single TCR beta chain. Germline CDR1 reads SEHNR; CDR2 reads FQNEAQ (reference sequence). V shed 5 bases and J 2 bases; nucleotides not matched to a gene: 8. The CDR3 runs 15 residues. The entry originates in a study of early T cells in non-severe SARS-CoV-2 infection. Study background: Unsorted whole-blood RNA was sequenced in bulk, leaving chains unpaired.

TCRdb reprocessed the 5' RACE reads with MiXCR, giving one entry per CDR3 protein. Of more than 25,000 distinct CDR3 sequences listed, around 5% were seen once; the top ten hold 3.5% to 5%. This chain links TRBV7-9 with TRBJ2-7, with 8 bases that match TRBD1. This receptor was obtained from an adult who was a healthcare worker with PCR-confirmed SARS-CoV-2 infection or an uninfected control (not recorded which). The specimen sequenced was whole blood. In DNA form, the CDR3 reads TGTGCCAGCAGCCGCAGGGACAGGACCCCCTACGAGCAGTACTTC. Translating gives CASSRRDRTPYEQYF.